The TCR beta chain under discussion was sequenced for a study of identical twins. General observations from the study: In drawing conclusions, the study used cross-sectional statistical analysis and did not follow the same donors. Twins' surplus sharing was weaker for beta out-of-frame sequences. Models came in too low on out-of-frame TCR alpha sharing in monozygotic twins.

To note about this clonotype: The antigen remains undetermined. An end of the junction does not agree with germline; a read error may underlie this.

A universal primer binding site was introduced by template switching. The final cDNA contained unique molecular identifiers. TCRdb independently ran MiXCR on the 5' RACE reads; one entry per CDR3 protein. The profile shows fewer than 500,000 distinct CDR3 sequences, roughly an eighth of them singletons. CDR3 length: 17 amino acids. Germline V CDR1 and CDR2: SGHTA, FQGNSA. This sample also belongs to another study, concerning yellow fever vaccine responses in identical twins.

Sequencing input: CD4+ T cells sorted from blood. The chain links TRBV7-2 to TRBJ2-2; the match to TRBD2 covers 13 bases. This TCR was recovered from a woman younger than 30 in good health. The CDR3 protein is CASSLIPGLAGAGELFF. The CDR3 DNA sequence: TGTGCCAGCAGCTTAATACCCGGACTAGCGGGAGCCGGAGAGCTGTTTTTT.